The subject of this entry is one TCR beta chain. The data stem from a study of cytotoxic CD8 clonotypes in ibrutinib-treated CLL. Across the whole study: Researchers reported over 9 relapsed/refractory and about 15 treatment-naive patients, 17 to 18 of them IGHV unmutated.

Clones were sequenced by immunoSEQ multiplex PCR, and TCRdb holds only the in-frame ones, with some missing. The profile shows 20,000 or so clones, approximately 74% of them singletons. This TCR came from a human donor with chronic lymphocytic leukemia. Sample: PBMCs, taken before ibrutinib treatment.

The CDR3 spells CASSQDVAGGIYEQYF. In nucleotides, the CDR3 is TGTGCCAGCAGCCAAGATGTAGCGGGAGGGATCTACGAGCAGTACTTC. The chain carries TRBV4-2 and TRBJ2-7, with TRBD2 identical over 11 bases. The CDR3 totals 16 residues. The germline V gene has CDR1 LGHNA and CDR2 YNFKEQ. J lost 3 bases, V lost 0 bases, and 4 bases had no gene match.